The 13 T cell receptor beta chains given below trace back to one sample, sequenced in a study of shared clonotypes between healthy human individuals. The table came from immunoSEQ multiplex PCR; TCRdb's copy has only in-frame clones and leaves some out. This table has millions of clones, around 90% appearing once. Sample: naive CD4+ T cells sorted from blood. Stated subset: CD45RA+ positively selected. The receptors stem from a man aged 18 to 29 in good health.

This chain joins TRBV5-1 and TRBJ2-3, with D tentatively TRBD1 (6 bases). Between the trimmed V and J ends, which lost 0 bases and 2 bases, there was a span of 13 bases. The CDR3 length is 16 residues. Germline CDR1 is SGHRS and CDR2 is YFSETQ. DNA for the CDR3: TGCGCCAGCAGCTTGGGTCACCAGGGGAACACAGATACGCAGTATTTT. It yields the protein CASSLGHQGNTDTQYF. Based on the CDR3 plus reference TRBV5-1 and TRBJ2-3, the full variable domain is KAGVTQTPRYLIKTRGQQVTLSCSPISGHRSVSWYQQTPGQGLQFLFEYFSETQRNKGNFPGRFSGRQFSNSRSEMNVSTLELGDSALYLCASSLGHQGNTDTQYFGPGTRLTVL.

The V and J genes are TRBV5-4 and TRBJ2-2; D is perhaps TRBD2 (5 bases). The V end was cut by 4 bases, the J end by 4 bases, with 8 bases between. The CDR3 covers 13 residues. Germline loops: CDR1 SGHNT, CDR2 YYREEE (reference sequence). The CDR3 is CASSPSSTGELFF. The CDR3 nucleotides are TGTGCCAGCAGCCCTAGCAGCACCGGGGAGCTGTTTTTT.

CDR3 nucleotides: TGTGCCAGCACCGTGGGGGGGTTGTTGAACACTGAAGCTTTCTTT. Protein product: CASTVGGLLNTEAFF. The V call is TRBV7-9, the J call TRBJ1-1, with a weak D call TRBD1 (5 bases). Trimming shortened V by 7 bases and J by 0 bases, and 15 bases separated the two germline ends. Germline CDR1 SEHNR, CDR2 FQNEAQ (reference sequence). This CDR3 has 15 residues.

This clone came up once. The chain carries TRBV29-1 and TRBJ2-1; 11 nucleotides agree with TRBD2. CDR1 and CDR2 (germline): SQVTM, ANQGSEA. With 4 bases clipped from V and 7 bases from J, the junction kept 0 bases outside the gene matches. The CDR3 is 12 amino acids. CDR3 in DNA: TGCAGCGTTGGACTAGCGGGGAATGAGCAGTTCTTC. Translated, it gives CSVGLAGNEQFF.

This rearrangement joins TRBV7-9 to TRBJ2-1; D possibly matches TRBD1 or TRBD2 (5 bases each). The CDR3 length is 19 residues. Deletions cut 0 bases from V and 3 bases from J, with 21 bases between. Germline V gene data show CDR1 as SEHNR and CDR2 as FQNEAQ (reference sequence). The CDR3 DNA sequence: TGTGCCAGCAGCTTAGCTTGGTCAGGGAGCCAACTAAACTACAATGAGCAGTTCTTC. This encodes CASSLAWSGSQLNYNEQFF.

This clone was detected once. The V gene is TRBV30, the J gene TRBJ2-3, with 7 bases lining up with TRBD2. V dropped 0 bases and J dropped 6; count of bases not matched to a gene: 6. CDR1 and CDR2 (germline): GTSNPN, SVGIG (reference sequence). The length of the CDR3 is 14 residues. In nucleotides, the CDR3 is TGTGCCTGGAGTGTAATGGGGGGAGGGGATACGCAGTATTTT. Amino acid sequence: CAWSVMGGGDTQYF.

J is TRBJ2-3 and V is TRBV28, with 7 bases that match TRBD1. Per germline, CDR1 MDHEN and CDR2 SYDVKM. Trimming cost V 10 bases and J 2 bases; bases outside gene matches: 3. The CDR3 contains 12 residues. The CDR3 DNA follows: TGTGCCACCAGGGGGTCCACAGATACGCAGTATTTT. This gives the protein CATRGSTDTQYF.

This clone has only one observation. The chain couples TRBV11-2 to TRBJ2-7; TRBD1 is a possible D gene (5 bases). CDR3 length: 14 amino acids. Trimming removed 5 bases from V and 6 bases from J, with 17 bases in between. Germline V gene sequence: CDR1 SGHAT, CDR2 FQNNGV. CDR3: CASSPPGRIGEQYF. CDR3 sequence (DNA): TGTGCCAGCAGCCCACCAGGGCGTATTGGCGAGCAGTACTTC.

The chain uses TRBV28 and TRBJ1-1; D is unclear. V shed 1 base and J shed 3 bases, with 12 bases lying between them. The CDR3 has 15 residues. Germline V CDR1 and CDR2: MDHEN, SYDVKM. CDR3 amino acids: CASSLSGLGYTEAFF. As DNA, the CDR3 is TGTGCCAGCAGTTTATCCGGGCTTGGGTACACTGAAGCTTTCTTT.

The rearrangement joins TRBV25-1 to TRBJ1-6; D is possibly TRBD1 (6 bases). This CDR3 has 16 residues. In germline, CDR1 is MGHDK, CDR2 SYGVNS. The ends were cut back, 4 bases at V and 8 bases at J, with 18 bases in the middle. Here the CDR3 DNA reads TGTGCCAGCAGTGCCCCTCGGGGGGGCTGGTATTCACCCCTCCACTTT. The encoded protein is CASSAPRGGWYSPLHF.

This CDR3 reads CASSTKQGSTQYF. As DNA, the CDR3 is TGTGCCAGCAGCACAAAACAGGGAAGTACGCAGTATTTT. This chain uses TRBV7-9 with TRBJ2-3, with a weak D call TRBD1 (6 bases). Germline-derived CDR1 and CDR2 are SEHNR and FQNEAQ (reference sequence). V dropped 5 bases and J dropped 8 bases, with 14 bases sitting between them. This CDR3 spans 13 amino acids.

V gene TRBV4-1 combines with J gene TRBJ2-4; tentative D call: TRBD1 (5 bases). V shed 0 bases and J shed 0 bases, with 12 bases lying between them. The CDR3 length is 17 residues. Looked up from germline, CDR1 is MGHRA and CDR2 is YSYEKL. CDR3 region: CASSQDLRQIAKNIQYF. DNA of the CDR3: TGCGCCAGCAGCCAAGATCTCCGACAGATAGCCAAAAACATTCAGTACTTC.

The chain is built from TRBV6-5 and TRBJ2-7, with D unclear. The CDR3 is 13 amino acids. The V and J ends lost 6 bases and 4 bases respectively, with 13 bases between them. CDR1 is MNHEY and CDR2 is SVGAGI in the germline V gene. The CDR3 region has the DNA TGTGCCAGCAGCCCCGGATCCCGTTACGAGCAGTACTTC. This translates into CASSPGSRYEQYF.